These 10 T cell receptor beta chains originate from one sample sequenced in a study of shared clonotypes between healthy human individuals. The data were produced by immunoSEQ multiplex PCR, yet TCRdb's version contains in-frame clones alone and is incomplete. The data show about 660,000 clones, over 65% seen once. Material: memory CD4+ T cells sorted from blood. Stated subset: CD45RA-negative fraction. The receptors were gathered from a woman in her thirties in good health.

J is TRBJ1-2 and V is TRBV11-2; 8 bases fit TRBD1. CDR1 SGHAT and CDR2 FQNNGV come from the germline V gene. This CDR3 has 15 amino acids. V dropped 3 bases and J dropped 4; count of bases not matched to a gene: 7. CDR3 sequence (DNA): TGTGCCAGCAGCTTTGGGGGGCAGGGGGCCTATGGCTACACCTTC. Its translation is CASSFGGQGAYGYTF.

This clone has at least ten counts. Other DNA sequences within the sample encode an identical CDR3. The genes are TRBV19 and TRBJ2-3, with D uncertain. Per germline, CDR1 LNHDA and CDR2 SQIVND (reference sequence). This CDR3 contains 11 residues. V shed 2 bases and J shed 3 bases, with 0 bases lying between them. This CDR3 is CASSITDTQYF. CDR3 DNA: TGTGCCAGTAGTATAACAGATACGCAGTATTTT.

This sequence joins TRBV10-3 and TRBJ2-7; TRBD2 is a possible D gene (5 bases). Germline V gives CDR1 ENHRY, CDR2 SYGVKD. Between the trimmed V and J ends, which lost 2 bases and 0 bases, there was a span of 11 bases. There are 15 residues in the CDR3. The CDR3 sequence: CAISERPTSSYEQYF. The CDR3 coding sequence is TGTGCCATCAGTGAGAGGCCCACTAGCTCCTACGAGCAGTACTTC.

CDR3 in amino acids: CASSQGDGSSGANVLTF. The CDR3 DNA reads as TGCGCCAGCAGCCAAGGGGACGGGAGCTCTGGGGCCAACGTCCTGACTTTC. This rearrangement joins TRBV4-1 to TRBJ2-6; maybe TRBD2 (6 bases). V shed 1 base and J shed 0 bases, with 10 bases lying between them. The CDR3 length is 17 residues. CDR1 is MGHRA and CDR2 is YSYEKL in the germline V gene.

The V and J genes are TRBV9 and TRBJ2-5; 8 bases match TRBD2. Germline CDR1 reads SGDLS; CDR2 reads YYNGEE. This CDR3 is 16 amino acids long. Germline trimming cut 0 bases from V and 4 bases from J; bases unmatched to any gene: 8. DNA of the CDR3: TGTGCCAGCAGCGTAGATGGTAGCGGGAATGGAGAGACCCAGTACTTC. It codes for CASSVDGSGNGETQYF. Using reference TRBV9 and TRBJ2-5 for the parts outside the CDR3, the full variable domain is DSGVTQTPKHLITATGQRVTLRCSPRSGDLSVYWYQQSLDQGLQFLIQYYNGEERAKGNILERFSAQQFPDLHSELNLSSLELGDSALYFCASSVDGSGNGETQYFGPGTRLLVL.

This clone was counted a few times. The CDR3 region is CASRAETVGTDTQYF. CDR3 DNA: TGTGCCAGCAGAGCCGAGACAGTAGGCACAGATACGCAGTATTTT. The chain carries TRBV2 and TRBJ2-3, with D possibly TRBD1 on 5 matching bases. The length of the CDR3 is 15 residues. Trimming shortened V by 6 bases and J by 1 base, and 14 bases separated the two germline ends. The V gene's germline CDR1 is SNHLY and CDR2 FYNNEI.

The chain recombines TRBV5-1 with TRBJ1-1; D is undetermined. Germline CDR1 reads SGHRS; CDR2 reads YFSETQ. The CDR3 sequence is 15 residues long. Trimming cost V 4 bases and J 1 base, with 14 bases left between them. Written as DNA, the CDR3 is TGCGCCAGCAGCCCCCTGAAGGTTGGGAACACTGAAGCTTTCTTT. It is translated as CASSPLKVGNTEAFF.

V and J are TRBV25-1 and TRBJ2-3, with a tentative D call TRBD2 (6 bases). V gave up 4 bases and J gave up 1 base, with 9 bases separating them. Germline CDR1 is MGHDK and CDR2 is SYGVNS. The CDR3 totals 14 residues. In DNA, the CDR3 is TGTGCCAGCAGTGCCAGGGAGGGCACAGATACGCAGTATTTT. Its protein product is CASSAREGTDTQYF.

The chain joins TRBV5-6 to TRBJ2-7, with 9 positions matching TRBD2. There are 15 residues in the CDR3. The V gene end was trimmed by 1 base and the J gene end by 0 bases; junction bases not matched to a gene: 2. The germline V gene has CDR1 SGHDT and CDR2 YYEEEE. DNA for the CDR3: TGTGCCAGCAGCTTGTGGACTAGCGACTCCTACGAGCAGTACTTC. Translation gives CASSLWTSDSYEQYF.

This clone has a handful of counts. The V and J genes are TRBV30 and TRBJ2-3; D may be TRBD2 (5 bases). V was pared by 4 bases and J by 6 bases, with 14 bases between. The CDR3 is made up of 13 amino acids. From germline, CDR1 is GTSNPN and CDR2 SVGIG (reference sequence). The CDR3 loop reads CAWNHKSGDTQYF. The DNA for the CDR3 is TGTGCCTGGAACCATAAGTCGGGGGATACGCAGTATTTT.